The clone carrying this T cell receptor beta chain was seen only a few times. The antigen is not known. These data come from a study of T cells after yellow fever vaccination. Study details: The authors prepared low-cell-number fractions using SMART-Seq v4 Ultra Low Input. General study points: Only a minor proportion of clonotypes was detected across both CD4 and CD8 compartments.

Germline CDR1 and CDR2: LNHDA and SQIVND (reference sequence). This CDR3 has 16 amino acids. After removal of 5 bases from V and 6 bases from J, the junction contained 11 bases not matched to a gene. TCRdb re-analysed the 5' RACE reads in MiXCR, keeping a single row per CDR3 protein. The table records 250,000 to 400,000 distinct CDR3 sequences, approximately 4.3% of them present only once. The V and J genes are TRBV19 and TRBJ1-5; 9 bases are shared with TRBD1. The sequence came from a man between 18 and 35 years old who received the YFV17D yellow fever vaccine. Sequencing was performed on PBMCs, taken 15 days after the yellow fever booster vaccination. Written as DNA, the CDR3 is TGTGCCAGTAGTCCCCGGGACAGGGAGGGGGGTCAGCCCCAGCATTTT. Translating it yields CASSPRDREGGQPQHF.